This T cell receptor (beta chain) was documented in a study of T-cell memory formation after mild COVID-19. Study in general: TCR clusters largely stayed donor specific.

Study findings and constraints: Clones that contracted from day 15 to 85 had balanced CD4/CD8; later expanders were CD4+ biased. Clones from the second wave (peaking day 37) had unconfirmed SARS-CoV-2 specificity.

In this sample, this clonotype turned up many times. Its antigen is not known. Germline lookup yields CDR1 SGHRS and CDR2 YFSETQ. Between the trimmed V and J ends, which lost 4 bases and 2 bases, there was a span of 17 bases. The CDR3 spans 16 residues. TCRdb redid the calling of the 5' RACE reads with MiXCR, one entry per CDR3 protein. This sample has approximately 60,000 distinct CDR3 sequences, with roughly 9.5% found just once. The rearrangement uses TRBV5-1 and TRBJ2-3; D gene ambiguous. This TCR was sampled from a man younger than 35 who had mild COVID-19 (a few samples of this study predate the infection). Cell type and time point are not known. The material sequenced was PBMCs or a T cell subset sorted from them (not recorded which). The CDR3 DNA reads as TGCGCCAGCAGCACAGACCCCCAGACCTACACAGATACGCAGTATTTT. As protein: CASSTDPQTYTDTQYF. Complete variable domain (other parts from reference TRBV5-1 and TRBJ2-3): KAGVTQTPRYLIKTRGQQVTLSCSPISGHRSVSWYQQTPGQGLQFLFEYFSETQRNKGNFPGRFSGRQFSNSRSEMNVSTLELGDSALYLCASSTDPQTYTDTQYFGPGTRLTVL.